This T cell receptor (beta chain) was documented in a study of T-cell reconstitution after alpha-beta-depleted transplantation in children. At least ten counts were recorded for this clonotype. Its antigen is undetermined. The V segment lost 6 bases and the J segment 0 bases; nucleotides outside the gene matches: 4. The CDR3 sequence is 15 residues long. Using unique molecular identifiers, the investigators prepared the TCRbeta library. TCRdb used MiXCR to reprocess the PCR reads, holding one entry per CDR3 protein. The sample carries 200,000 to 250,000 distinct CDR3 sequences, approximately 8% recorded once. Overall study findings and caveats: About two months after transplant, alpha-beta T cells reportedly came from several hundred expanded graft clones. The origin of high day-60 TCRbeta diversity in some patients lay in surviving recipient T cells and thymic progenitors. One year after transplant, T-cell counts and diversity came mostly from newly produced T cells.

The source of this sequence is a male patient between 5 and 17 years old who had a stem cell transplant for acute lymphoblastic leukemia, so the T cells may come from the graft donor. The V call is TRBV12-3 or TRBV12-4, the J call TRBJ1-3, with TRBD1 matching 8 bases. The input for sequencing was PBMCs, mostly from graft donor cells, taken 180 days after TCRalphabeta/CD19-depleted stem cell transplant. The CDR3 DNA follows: TGTGCCAGCAGCCGGGGACAGGTCTCTGGAAACACCATATATTTT. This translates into CASSRGQVSGNTIYF.